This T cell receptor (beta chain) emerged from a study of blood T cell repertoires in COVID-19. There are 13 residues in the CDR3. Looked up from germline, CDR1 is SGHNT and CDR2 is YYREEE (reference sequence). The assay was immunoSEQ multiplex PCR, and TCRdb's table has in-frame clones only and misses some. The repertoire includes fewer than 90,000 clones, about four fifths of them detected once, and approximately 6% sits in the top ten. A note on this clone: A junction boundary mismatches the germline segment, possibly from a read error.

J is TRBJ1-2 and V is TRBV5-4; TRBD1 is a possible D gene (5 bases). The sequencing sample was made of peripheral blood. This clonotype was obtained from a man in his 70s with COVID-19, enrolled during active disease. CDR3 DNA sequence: TGTGCCAGCAACTTGGGGCAGGACTATGGCTACACCTTC. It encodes CASNLGQDYGYTF.